These 21 T cell receptor beta chains came from one sample sequenced in a study of molecular identifiers for immune sequencing clone quantification. TCRdb itself ran the PCR reads through MiXCR, one entry per CDR3 protein. This table has 460,000 or so distinct CDR3 sequences, about 20% appearing once. Sequencing was done on a sample of naive CD8+ T cells from blood, with Jurkat cell RNA spiked in. Subset here: FACS-sorted CD8+CD4-CCR7+CD45RA+ naive T cells. The receptors here all came from a human donor in good health. Some libraries in this study had Jurkat cell RNA spiked in.

As to this clonotype: With a much larger clone just one base away, this may be a read error. The V gene is TRBV4-3, the J gene TRBJ2-6, with D unclear. Trimming removed 3 bases from V and 1 base from J, with 19 bases in between. Germline V gene data show CDR1 as LGHNA and CDR2 as YSLEER. The CDR3 is made up of 19 amino acids. CDR3: CASSHDGPPLASGANVLTF. CDR3 in DNA: TGCGCCAGCAGCCATGATGGTCCCCCCTTGGCGTCTGGGGCCAACGTCCTGACTTTC.

The chain has TRBV4-2 and TRBJ1-2; no clear D. Trimming removed 1 base from V and 0 bases from J, with 9 bases in between. The CDR3 spans 15 residues. CDR1 and CDR2 (germline): LGHNA, YNFKEQ. The CDR3 nucleotides read TGTGCCAGCAGCCAAGTTGTCTCTACTAACTATGGCTACACCTTC. Translating it yields CASSQVVSTNYGYTF.

In its sample, this clonotype was seen many times. J is TRBJ2-7 and V is TRBV19; 9 bases agree with TRBD1. CDR1 is LNHDA, CDR2 SQIVND, per germline (reference sequence). The CDR3 is made up of 14 amino acids. The junction had 7 bases not matched to a gene; V was cut back by 5 bases and J by 5 bases. In DNA form, the CDR3 reads TGTGCCAGTAGTGGGACAGGGATTCCCCACGAGCAGTACTTC. This encodes CASSGTGIPHEQYF.

This clonotype showed up just a few times. The V gene is TRBV14, the J gene TRBJ1-1; 9 bases map to TRBD1. Trimming at V came to 3 bases and at J to 3 bases, leaving 11 bases not matched to a gene. CDR1 is SGHDN, CDR2 FVKESK, per germline. The CDR3 has 17 amino acids. CDR3 sequence (DNA): TGTGCCAGCAGCCATGACCGGATCAGGACAGGGGACACTGAAGCTTTCTTT. It codes for CASSHDRIRTGDTEAFF.

CDR3 nucleotides: TGTGCCAGCAGTTACCCCCTTCGGGACCCGGCAGCATATACGCAGTATTTT. Its translation is CASSYPLRDPAAYTQYF. V is TRBV6-5 and J is TRBJ2-3, with D possibly being TRBD1 or TRBD2 (5 bases each). The CDR3 is 17 residues long. V was shortened by 2 bases and J by 7 bases, with 22 bases between the two germline ends. Germline loops: CDR1 MNHEY, CDR2 SVGAGI.

This clonotype has a handful of counts. The chain has TRBV5-6 and TRBJ1-1; no clear D gene. CDR3 length: 14 amino acids. CDR1 and CDR2 (germline): SGHDT, YYEEEE. V lost 4 bases and J 0 bases, leaving 10 bases between the germline ends. The CDR3 DNA is TGTGCCAGCAGCCTCCCCGAATTGAACACTGAAGCTTTCTTT. This encodes CASSLPELNTEAFF.

This clonotype was seen a few times. The rearrangement links TRBV20-1 to TRBJ2-7, with D maybe TRBD1 (7 bases). V was cut by 0 bases and J by 4 bases, with 22 bases left in between. Germline V CDR1 and CDR2: DFQATT, SNEGSKA (reference sequence). This CDR3 spans 17 amino acids. The CDR3 reads CSARDRDRQGGSYEQYF. The DNA of the CDR3 is TGCAGTGCTAGAGACCGAGACCGTCAGGGGGGTTCGTACGAGCAGTACTTC.

This clonotype came up a few times. The chain joins TRBV24-1 to TRBJ2-1, with D perhaps TRBD2 (6 bases). The V gene's germline CDR1 is KGHDR and CDR2 SFDVKD. CDR3 size: 15 residues. V shed 5 bases and J shed 1 base, with 11 bases lying between them. The CDR3 reads CATSALGGSYNEQFF. The CDR3 DNA sequence: TGTGCCACCAGTGCCTTGGGAGGTTCCTACAATGAGCAGTTCTTC.

J is TRBJ2-3 and V is TRBV6-2 or TRBV6-3; the match to TRBD1 covers 9 bases. Germline CDR1 and CDR2: MNHEY and SVGEGT. The CDR3 totals 14 residues. V shed 8 bases, J shed 7 bases, and the junction held 10 bases outside the gene matches. CDR3 residues: CASETGGEGNTQYF. Written as DNA, the CDR3 is TGTGCCAGCGAAACAGGGGGCGAAGGAAATACGCAGTATTTT.

This clonotype was seen a handful of times. J is TRBJ2-7 and V is TRBV12-3 or TRBV12-4; 14 nucleotides line up with TRBD2. J gave up 3 bases and V 7 bases, and 2 bases lay outside the gene matches. This CDR3 has 14 amino acids. The CDR3 sequence is CASMGTSGSYEQYF. CDR3 DNA: TGTGCCAGCATGGGGACTAGCGGGAGCTACGAGCAGTACTTC.

About this clonotype itself: The junction and the germline gene differ at one end; a read error may be behind it. The rearrangement joins TRBV14 to TRBJ1-3; D remains ambiguous. CDR1 SGHDN and CDR2 FVKESK come from the germline V gene. The CDR3 contains 15 residues. This CDR3 is CASGQLPNSGNTIYF. CDR3 DNA: TGTGCCAGCGGCCAACTTCCCAACTCTGGAAACACCATATATTTT.

This clonotype was recorded many times. The chain's CDR3 is CASMTANEAFF. The CDR3 nucleotides are TGTGCCAGCATGACAGCTAATGAAGCTTTCTTT. The chain carries TRBV6-6 and TRBJ1-1; D is possibly TRBD1 (5 bases). Germline V gene lookup returns CDR1 MNHNY and CDR2 SVGAGI (reference sequence). The CDR3 totals 11 residues. V was trimmed by 7 bases and J by 7 bases, leaving 10 bases between them.

With regard to this clonotype: A much larger clone differs by one base, so this may be a read error. The V call is TRBV12-3 or TRBV12-4, the J call TRBJ2-5; D gene uncertain. The CDR3 runs 15 residues. CDR3 amino acids: CACSLYGVYQETQYF. The CDR3 nucleotides are TGTGCCTGCAGTTTATATGGGGTATACCAAGAGACCCAGTACTTC.

V usage is TRBV15 and J usage is TRBJ2-2; 9 positions agree with TRBD1. J was trimmed by 1 base and V by 1 base; bases with no gene match: 4. Germline-derived CDR1 and CDR2 are LNHNV and YYDKDF (reference sequence). The CDR3 has 17 amino acids. The CDR3 loop reads CATSRVGQGQNTGELFF. CDR3 in DNA: TGTGCCACCAGCAGAGTTGGACAGGGGCAGAACACCGGGGAGCTGTTTTTT.

There are a few counts of this clonotype. The chain couples TRBV19 to TRBJ2-1; perhaps D is TRBD1 or TRBD2 (7 bases each). V lost 4 bases to trimming and J lost 5 bases, with 18 bases between them. Germline assignment: CDR1 LNHDA and CDR2 SQIVND (reference sequence). The CDR3 covers 16 residues. The CDR3 is CASSTSTGRDDNEQFF. The CDR3 DNA follows: TGTGCCAGTAGTACCTCGACAGGGAGGGATGACAATGAGCAGTTCTTC. The entire variable domain, with the rest obtained from reference TRBV19 and TRBJ2-1, is as follows: DGGITQSPKYLFRKEGQNVTLSCEQNLNHDAMYWYRQDPGQGLRLIYYSQIVNDFQKGDIAEGYSVSREKKESFPLTVTSAQKNPTAFYLCASSTSTGRDDNEQFFGPGTRLTVL.

This clonotype showed up many times. The chain combines TRBV5-5 with TRBJ1-5, with D maybe TRBD1 (6 bases). With 1 base removed from V and 4 bases from J, the gap between germline ends came to 12 bases. The CDR3 is 15 amino acids. Germline V gives CDR1 SGHKS, CDR2 YYEKEE (reference sequence). CDR3 bases: TGTGCCAGCAGCTTGCCAGGGGTCGGGAATCAGCCCCAGCATTTT. This encodes CASSLPGVGNQPQHF.

Only a few counts were recorded for this clonotype. The chain couples TRBV6-4 to TRBJ1-5, with TRBD1 matching 7 bases. Germline CDR1 MRHNA, CDR2 SNTAGT. Unmatched junction bases numbered 8, after V lost 2 bases and J lost 4 bases. The CDR3 runs to 16 residues. CDR3 region: CASSDDDRVENQPQHF. CDR3 coding DNA: TGTGCCAGCAGTGACGACGACAGGGTTGAGAATCAGCCCCAGCATTTT.

J is TRBJ2-4 and V is TRBV5-1, with a weak D call TRBD1 (6 bases). V was cut by 0 bases and J by 9 bases, with 13 bases left in between. Germline V gene sequence: CDR1 SGHRS, CDR2 YFSETQ. The CDR3 is 14 amino acids. CDR3 bases: TGCGCCAGCAGCTTGGTAGGGGGTAACGTCATTCAGTACTTC. Amino acids: CASSLVGGNVIQYF.

This clonotype was observed a few times. The chain employs TRBV27 and TRBJ2-7; D may match TRBD1 or TRBD2 (7 bases each). The CDR3 extends over 15 amino acids. The V gene lost 4 bases and the J gene lost 6 bases, with 19 bases spanning the gap. Germline CDR1 is MNHEY and CDR2 is SMNVEV (reference sequence). The CDR3 bases are TGTGCCAGCAGTTACCAGGGGGGGGCGTTTAGCGAGCAGTACTTC. Translated: CASSYQGGAFSEQYF.

This clonotype has more than one count but fewer than ten. J is TRBJ1-6 and V is TRBV18; D not resolved. The CDR3 runs to 15 residues. Trimming removed 3 bases from V and 9 bases from J, with 15 bases in between. Germline assignment: CDR1 KGHSH and CDR2 LQKENI. CDR3 nucleotides: TGTGCCAGCTCACCCCCCAACGGTTCGGGTTCACCCCTCCACTTT. Translating it yields CASSPPNGSGSPLHF.

This clonotype was counted many times. The rearrangement links TRBV2 to TRBJ2-1; 9 nucleotides line up with TRBD2. Germline V gives CDR1 SNHLY, CDR2 FYNNEI. The CDR3 loop spans 16 amino acids. Losses at the gene ends were 6 bases for V and 8 bases for J; bases not matched to a gene: 14. CDR3 sequence: CASRGVSGSPEDEQFF. The CDR3 DNA follows: TGTGCCAGCAGGGGGGTTAGCGGGAGCCCGGAAGATGAGCAGTTCTTC.